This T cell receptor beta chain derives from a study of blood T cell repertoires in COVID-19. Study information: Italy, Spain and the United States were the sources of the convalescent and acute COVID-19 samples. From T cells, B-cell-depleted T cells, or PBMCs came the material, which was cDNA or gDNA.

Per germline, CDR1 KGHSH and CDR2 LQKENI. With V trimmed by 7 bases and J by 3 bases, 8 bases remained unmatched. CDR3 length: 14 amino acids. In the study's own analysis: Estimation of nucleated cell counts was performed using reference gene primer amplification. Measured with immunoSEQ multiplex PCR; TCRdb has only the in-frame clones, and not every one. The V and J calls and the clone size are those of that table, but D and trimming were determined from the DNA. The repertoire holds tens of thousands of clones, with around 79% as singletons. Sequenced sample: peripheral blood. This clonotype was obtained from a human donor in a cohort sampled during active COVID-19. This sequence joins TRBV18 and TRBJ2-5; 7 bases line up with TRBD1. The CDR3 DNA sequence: TGTGCCAGCTGGACAGGACAAAGAAAAGAGACCCAGTACTTC. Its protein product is CASWTGQRKETQYF.